This entry lists 12 T cell receptor delta chains sequenced from one sample in a study of delta chains in infants with herpesvirus infections. TCR cDNA was made from PBMC RNA with gamma- and delta-chain-specific primers. TCRdb applied CATT to the RT-PCR reads for clone calling. The sample has around 350 delta-chain clones; 27% are singletons. The sequenced sample was peripheral blood, obtained at time point 3 of longitudinal follow-up. Source of these receptors: a human donor who was a Ugandan infant, either HIV-exposed or HIV-unexposed (not recorded which).

In regard to this clone: This probably arose from a read error, given a far larger clone one base away. Additional DNA sequences in this sample encode the identical CDR3. The chain couples TRDV1 to TRDJ1, with D possibly TRDD3 on 5 matching bases. The germline V and J ends were trimmed by 2 bases and 0 bases, with 40 bases remaining between them. The CDR3 is 25 residues long. Looked up from germline, CDR1 is TSWWSYY and CDR2 is QGS. The CDR3 DNA sequence: TGTGCTCTTGGGGAAAGAAAAAGGCGTGTGATAGGTACCGGGGGTGTATTAGGGTACACCGATAAACTCATCTTT. Its protein product is CALGERKRRVIGTGGVLGYTDKLIF.

Regarding this clone: Only one base separates this from a far larger clonotype, so it likely reflects a read error. The chain is built from TRDV1 and TRDJ1; 13 bases line up with TRDD3. Germline V gene sequence: CDR1 TSWWSYY, CDR2 QGS. The CDR3 loop spans 23 amino acids. CDR3 loop: CALEEANRKTGGYAVEYTDKLIF. The CDR3, as DNA: TGTGCTCTTGAGGAAGCGAATCGCAAGACTGGGGGATACGCCGTAGAGTACACCGATAAACTCATCTTT.

Concerning this clone: A read error may explain this, as a much larger clone is one base away. The chain joins TRDV1 to TRDJ1; TRDD3 aligns across 9 bases. V trimming: 5 bases; J trimming: 3 bases; junction bases outside the gene matches: 31. Germline CDR1 is TSWWSYY and CDR2 is QGS. The CDR3 is 23 residues long. CDR3 sequence reads: CALGKPFISRLGDNSVRPDKLIF. CDR3 bases: TGTGCTCTTGGGAAACCCTTTATTTCACGGTTGGGGGATAATTCCGTCCGGCCCGATAAACTCATCTTT.

By frequency in the sample, this clone is medium-sized. This rearrangement joins TRDV1 to TRDJ1; TRDD3 aligns across 10 bases. CDR3 length: 24 amino acids. J gave up 3 bases and V 0 bases, and 28 bases lay outside the gene matches. CDR1 is TSWWSYY and CDR2 is QGS in the germline V gene. CDR3 protein: CALGELATHTIIYWGMKGPDKLIF. The CDR3 DNA is TGTGCTCTTGGGGAACTTGCCACCCATACTATAATATACTGGGGGATGAAGGGGCCCGATAAACTCATCTTT.

Turning to this clone: A far more abundant clone sits one base away, making this likely a read error. This CDR3 is also generated by other DNA sequences in the sample. The rearrangement uses TRDV1 and TRDJ1, with D tentatively TRDD3 (6 bases). CDR1 TSWWSYY and CDR2 QGS come from the germline V gene. This CDR3 spans 23 amino acids. Between the trimmed V and J ends, which lost 0 bases and 1 base, there was a span of 33 bases. The CDR3, as DNA: TGTGCTCTTGGGGAACTAGTTTCGGACCTTGGTCCCAGGGCGCTGGGGTCCACCGATAAACTCATCTTT. Translation: CALGELVSDLGPRALGSTDKLIF.

This clone was counted between two and nine times. A much more abundant neighbour one base away suggests this may be a read error. The chain is built from TRDV2 and TRDJ3; 10 bases fit TRDD3. CDR1 and CDR2 from the germline V gene are GEAIGNYY and EKD. The CDR3 spans 19 residues. The J segment lost 0 bases and the V segment lost 3 bases, leaving 7 bases of the junction unmatched. The CDR3 DNA reads TGTGCCTGTGACGCCCTGGGGGATAAAAGCTCCTGGGACACCCGACAGATGTTTTTC. It is translated as CACDALGDKSSWDTRQMFF.

With regard to this clone: A far larger clone lies a single base away; this is likely a read error. This sequence joins TRDV2 and TRDJ2, with TRDD3 matching 9 bases. Losses at the gene ends were 1 base for V and 0 bases for J; bases not matched to a gene: 14. Germline CDR1 GEAIGNYY, CDR2 EKD. This CDR3 is 20 amino acids long. The CDR3 loop reads CACDTIGDTGGRSLTAQLFF. The DNA for the CDR3 is TGTGCCTGTGACACTATCGGGGATACTGGGGGACGTTCTTTGACAGCACAACTCTTCTTT.

In its sample, this clone is large. This rearrangement joins TRDV2 to TRDJ2, with D possibly TRDD3 on 6 matching bases. V gave up 3 bases and J gave up 5 bases, with 12 bases separating them. Per the germline V gene, CDR1 is GEAIGNYY and CDR2 is EKD. CDR3 size: 14 residues. CDR3 DNA sequence: TGTGCCTGTGACCCAGTACTGGGAACAGCACAACTCTTCTTT. This sequence encodes CACDPVLGTAQLFF.

This clone is categorized as hyperexpanded. The chain couples TRAV38-2/DV8 to TRDJ1; perhaps D is TRDD2 or TRDD3 (8 bases each). CDR1 is TSESDYY and CDR2 is QEAYKQQN in the germline V gene. Trimming stripped 7 bases from V and 0 bases from J, with 28 bases between. CDR3 length: 19 residues. The DNA for the CDR3 is TGTGCTTATCGGCACTTCCTACGATACTGGGGGGGGTACACCGATAAACTCATCTTT. The encoded protein is CAYRHFLRYWGGYTDKLIF.

This clone was seen more than once but under ten times. A read error likely explains this, since a far larger clone differs by one base. Within the sample, other DNA sequences also encode this same CDR3. The chain recombines TRDV1 with TRDJ1; D gene ambiguous. Germline CDR1 TSWWSYY, CDR2 QGS. V was clipped by 9 bases and J by 10 bases, with 24 bases between them. This CDR3 is 14 amino acids long. CDR3 sequence: CALGRPPGRFGLIF. The CDR3 DNA is TGTGCTCTAGGGCGCCCCCCGGGGCGGTTTGGACTCATCTTT.

This clone was recorded a few times. A much larger clone differs by one base, so this may be a read error. Other DNA sequences of this sample code for an identical CDR3. The rearrangement links TRDV2 to TRDJ2, with 9 bases lining up with TRDD3. The CDR3 is 17 amino acids. Germline CDR1 is GEAIGNYY and CDR2 is EKD. This CDR3 is CACDPLGDNPLTAQLFF. The CDR3 region has the DNA TGTGCTTGTGACCCTTTGGGGGATAATCCGTTGACAGCACAACTCTTCTTT.

With respect to this clone: This likely traces to a read error, being one base from a far larger clone. The rearrangement links TRDV1 to TRDJ1, with TRDD2 identical over 9 bases. CDR1 TSWWSYY and CDR2 QGS come from the germline V gene. This CDR3 has 25 amino acids. CDR3 protein: CALGALGLPTPRIIPEAPDTDKLTF. For the CDR3, the DNA is TGTGCTCTTGGGGCTCTCGGCCTTCCTACTCCCCGAATTATCCCTGAAGCACCTGACACCGATAAACTCACCTTT.